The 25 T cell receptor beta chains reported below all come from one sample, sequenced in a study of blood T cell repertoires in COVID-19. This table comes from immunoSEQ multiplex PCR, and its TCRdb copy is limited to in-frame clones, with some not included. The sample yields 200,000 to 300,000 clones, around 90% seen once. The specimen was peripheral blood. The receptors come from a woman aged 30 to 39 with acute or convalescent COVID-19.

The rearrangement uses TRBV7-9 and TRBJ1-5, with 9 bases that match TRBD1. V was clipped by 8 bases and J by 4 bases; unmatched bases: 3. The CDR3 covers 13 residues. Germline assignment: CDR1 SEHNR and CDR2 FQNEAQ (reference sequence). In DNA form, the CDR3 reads TGTGCCAGCCGGGACAGGGAGAATCAGCCCCAGCATTTT. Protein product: CASRDRENQPQHF.

The CDR3 DNA reads as TGTGCCAGCGGGACAAGAGTGGCTAGCGGGAATAACGAGCAGTACTTC. Its protein is CASGTRVASGNNEQYF. This chain uses TRBV6-6 with TRBJ2-7, with 9 bases matching TRBD2. After removal of 8 bases from V and 5 bases from J, the junction contained 16 bases not matched to a gene. CDR3 length: 16 amino acids. The germline V gene has CDR1 MNHNY and CDR2 SVGAGI (reference sequence).

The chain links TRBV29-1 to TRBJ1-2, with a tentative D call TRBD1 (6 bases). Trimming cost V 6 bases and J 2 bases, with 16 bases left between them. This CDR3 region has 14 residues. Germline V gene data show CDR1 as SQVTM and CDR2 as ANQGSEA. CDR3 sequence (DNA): TGCAGCGTGCCGGCCTGGGGGCTGAACTATGGCTACACCTTC. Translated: CSVPAWGLNYGYTF.

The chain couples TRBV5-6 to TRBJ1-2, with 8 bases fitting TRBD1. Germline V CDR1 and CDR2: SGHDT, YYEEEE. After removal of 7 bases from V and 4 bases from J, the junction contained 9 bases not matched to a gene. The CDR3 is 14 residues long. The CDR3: CASSYTGGSYGYTF. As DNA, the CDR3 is TGTGCCAGCTCTTATACAGGGGGTTCCTATGGCTACACCTTC.

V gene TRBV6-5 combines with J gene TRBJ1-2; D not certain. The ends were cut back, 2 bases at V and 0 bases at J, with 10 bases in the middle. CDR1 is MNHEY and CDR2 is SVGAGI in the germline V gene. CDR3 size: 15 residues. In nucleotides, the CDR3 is TGTGCCAGCAGTTACCCACTAGGACCTAACTATGGCTACACCTTC. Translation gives CASSYPLGPNYGYTF.

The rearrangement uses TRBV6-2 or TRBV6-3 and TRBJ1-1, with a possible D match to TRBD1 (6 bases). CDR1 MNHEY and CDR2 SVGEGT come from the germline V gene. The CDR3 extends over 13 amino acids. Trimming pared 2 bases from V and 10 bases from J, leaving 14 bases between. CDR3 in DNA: TGTGCCAGCAGTTACCCCTCAGGGGCAGGAGCTTTCTTT. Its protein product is CASSYPSGAGAFF.

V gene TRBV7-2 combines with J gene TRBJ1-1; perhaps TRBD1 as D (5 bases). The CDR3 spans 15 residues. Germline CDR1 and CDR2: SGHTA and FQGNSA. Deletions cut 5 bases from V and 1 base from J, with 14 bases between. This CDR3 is CASSRERTPNTEAFF. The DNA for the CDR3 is TGTGCCAGCAGCCGGGAGAGGACACCGAACACTGAAGCTTTCTTT.

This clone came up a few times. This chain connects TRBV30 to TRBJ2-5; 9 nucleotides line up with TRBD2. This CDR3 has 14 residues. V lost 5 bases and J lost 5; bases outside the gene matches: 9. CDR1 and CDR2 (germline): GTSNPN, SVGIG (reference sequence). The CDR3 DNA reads TGTGCCTGGGGCTGGGGTAGCGGGAGCGAGACCCAGTACTTC. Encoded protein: CAWGWGSGSETQYF.

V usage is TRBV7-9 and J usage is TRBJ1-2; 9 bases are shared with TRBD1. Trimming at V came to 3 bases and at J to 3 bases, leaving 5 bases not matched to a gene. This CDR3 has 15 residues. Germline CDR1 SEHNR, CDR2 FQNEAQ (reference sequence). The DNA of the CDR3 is TGTGCCAGCAGCTTCCCCCGGGACAGGGACTATGGCTACACCTTC. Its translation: CASSFPRDRDYGYTF.

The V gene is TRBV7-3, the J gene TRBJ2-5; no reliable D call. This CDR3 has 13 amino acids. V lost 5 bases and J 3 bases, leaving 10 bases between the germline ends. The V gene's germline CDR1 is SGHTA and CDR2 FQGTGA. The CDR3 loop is CASSRGSKETQYF. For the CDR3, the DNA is TGTGCCAGCAGCAGAGGAAGCAAAGAGACCCAGTACTTC.

The CDR3 region is CASSLSGTGGSPLHF. The CDR3 DNA follows: TGTGCCAGCAGTTTATCCGGGACAGGGGGTTCACCCCTCCACTTT. This sequence joins TRBV27 and TRBJ1-6; TRBD1 matches at 11 bases. Germline V gene lookup returns CDR1 MNHEY and CDR2 SMNVEV (reference sequence). The CDR3 is 15 residues long. The V and J ends lost 0 bases and 9 bases, in that order; junction bases with no gene match: 1.

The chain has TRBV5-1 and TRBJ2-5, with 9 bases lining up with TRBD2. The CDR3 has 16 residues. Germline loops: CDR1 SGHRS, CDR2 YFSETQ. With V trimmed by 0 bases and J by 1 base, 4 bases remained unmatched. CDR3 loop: CASSLAWGLAQETQYF. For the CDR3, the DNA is TGCGCCAGCAGCTTGGCCTGGGGACTAGCCCAAGAGACCCAGTACTTC. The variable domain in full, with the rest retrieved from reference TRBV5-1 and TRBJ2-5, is KAGVTQTPRYLIKTRGQQVTLSCSPISGHRSVSWYQQTPGQGLQFLFEYFSETQRNKGNFPGRFSGRQFSNSRSEMNVSTLELGDSALYLCASSLAWGLAQETQYFGPGTRLLVL.

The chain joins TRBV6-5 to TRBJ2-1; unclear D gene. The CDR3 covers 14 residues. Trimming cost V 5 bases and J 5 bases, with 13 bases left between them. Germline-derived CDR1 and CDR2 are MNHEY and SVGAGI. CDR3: CASSRPAEHNEQFF. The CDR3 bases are TGTGCCAGCAGTCGCCCCGCCGAGCACAATGAGCAGTTCTTC.

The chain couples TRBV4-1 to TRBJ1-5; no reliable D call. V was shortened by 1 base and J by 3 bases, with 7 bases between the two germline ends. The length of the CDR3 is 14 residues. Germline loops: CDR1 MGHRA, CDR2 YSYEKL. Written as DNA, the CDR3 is TGCGCCAGCAGCCAAGTAGAAGACAATCAGCCCCAGCATTTT. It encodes CASSQVEDNQPQHF.

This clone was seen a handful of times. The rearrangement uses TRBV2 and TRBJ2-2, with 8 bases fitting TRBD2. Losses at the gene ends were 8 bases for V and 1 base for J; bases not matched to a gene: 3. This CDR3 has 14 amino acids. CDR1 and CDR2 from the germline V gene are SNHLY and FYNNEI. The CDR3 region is CASRREGNTGELFF. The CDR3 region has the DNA TGTGCCAGCCGTCGGGAGGGGAACACCGGGGAGCTGTTTTTT. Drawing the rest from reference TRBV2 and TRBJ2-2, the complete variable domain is EPEVTQTPSHQVTQMGQEVILRCVPISNHLYFYWYRQILGQKVEFLVSFYNNEISEKSEIFDDQFSVERPDGSNFTLKIRSTKLEDSAMYFCASRREGNTGELFFGEGSRLTVL.

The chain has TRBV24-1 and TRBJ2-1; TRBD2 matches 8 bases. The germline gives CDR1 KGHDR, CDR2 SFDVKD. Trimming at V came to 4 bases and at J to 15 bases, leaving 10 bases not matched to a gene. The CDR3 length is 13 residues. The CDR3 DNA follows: TGTGCCACCAGTGACGCAAGCGGGAGACCAGTGTTCTTC. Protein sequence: CATSDASGRPVFF.

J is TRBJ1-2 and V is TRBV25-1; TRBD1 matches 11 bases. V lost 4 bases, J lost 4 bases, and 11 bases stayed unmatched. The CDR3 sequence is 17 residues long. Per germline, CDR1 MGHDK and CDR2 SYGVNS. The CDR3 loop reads CASSGGQGESFAYGYTF. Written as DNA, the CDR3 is TGTGCCAGCAGTGGGGGACAGGGGGAATCTTTCGCCTATGGCTACACCTTC.

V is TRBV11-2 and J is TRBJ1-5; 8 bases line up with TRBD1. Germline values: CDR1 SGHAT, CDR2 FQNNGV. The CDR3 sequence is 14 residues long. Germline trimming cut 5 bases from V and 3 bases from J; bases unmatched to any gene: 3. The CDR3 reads CASSRTGTNQPQHF. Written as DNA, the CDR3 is TGTGCCAGCAGCCGGACAGGGACCAATCAGCCCCAGCATTTT. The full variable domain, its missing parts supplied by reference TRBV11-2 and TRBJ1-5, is EAGVAQSPRYKIIEKRQSVAFWCNPISGHATLYWYQQILGQGPKLLIQFQNNGVVDDSQLPKDRFSAERLKGVDSTLKIQPAKLEDSAVYLCASSRTGTNQPQHFGDGTRLSIL.

The CDR3 is CASTGVGTSVDTQYF. CDR3 in DNA: TGTGCCAGCACGGGGGTAGGGACTAGCGTTGATACGCAGTATTTT. V and J are TRBV7-2 and TRBJ2-3; 10 nucleotides align to TRBD2. CDR3 size: 15 residues. Germline V gives CDR1 SGHTA, CDR2 FQGNSA. Trimming removed 7 bases from V and 6 bases from J; junction bases left unmatched: 10.

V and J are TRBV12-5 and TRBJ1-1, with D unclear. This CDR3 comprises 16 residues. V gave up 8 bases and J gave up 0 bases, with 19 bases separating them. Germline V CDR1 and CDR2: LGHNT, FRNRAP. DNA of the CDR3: TGTGCTAGTAACACCCGACCACGGGGAATGAACACTGAAGCTTTCTTT. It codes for CASNTRPRGMNTEAFF.

The CDR3: CASSEARGGRAVYEQYF. The CDR3, as DNA: TGTGCCAGCAGTGAAGCGCGGGGGGGGAGGGCCGTTTACGAGCAGTACTTC. The chain couples TRBV6-1 to TRBJ2-7; TRBD2 aligns across 9 bases. The V segment lost 0 bases and the J segment 4 bases; nucleotides outside the gene matches: 10. In germline, CDR1 is MNHNS, CDR2 SASEGT. The CDR3 has 17 amino acids.

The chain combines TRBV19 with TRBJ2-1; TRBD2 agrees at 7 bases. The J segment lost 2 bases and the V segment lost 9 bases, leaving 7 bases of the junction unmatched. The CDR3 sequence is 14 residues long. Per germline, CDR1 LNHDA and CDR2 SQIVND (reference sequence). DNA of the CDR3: TGTGCCAGAAAAAGCGGGACTACCTACAATGAGCAGTTCTTC. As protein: CARKSGTTYNEQFF. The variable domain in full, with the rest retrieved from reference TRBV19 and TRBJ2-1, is DGGITQSPKYLFRKEGQNVTLSCEQNLNHDAMYWYRQDPGQGLRLIYYSQIVNDFQKGDIAEGYSVSREKKESFPLTVTSAQKNPTAFYLCARKSGTTYNEQFFGPGTRLTVL.

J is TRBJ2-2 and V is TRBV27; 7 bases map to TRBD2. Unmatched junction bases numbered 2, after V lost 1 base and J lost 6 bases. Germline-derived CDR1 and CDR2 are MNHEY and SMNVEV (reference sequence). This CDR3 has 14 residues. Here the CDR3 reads CASSLLAGAGELFF. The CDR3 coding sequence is TGTGCCAGCAGTTTATTGGCGGGGGCCGGGGAGCTGTTTTTT.

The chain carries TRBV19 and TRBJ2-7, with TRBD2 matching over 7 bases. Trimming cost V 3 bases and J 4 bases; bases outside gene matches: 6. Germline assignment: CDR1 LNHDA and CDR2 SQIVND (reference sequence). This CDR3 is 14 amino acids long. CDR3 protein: CASSIGRIGYEQYF. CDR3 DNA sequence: TGTGCCAGTAGTATCGGGAGGATTGGTTACGAGCAGTACTTC.

The CDR3 reads CASSFFLDEKLFF. The CDR3, as DNA: TGTGCCAGCAGTTTTTTTCTAGATGAAAAACTGTTTTTT. This chain uses TRBV12-3 or TRBV12-4 with TRBJ1-4; the D is unclear. The CDR3 length is 13 residues. V lost 3 bases, J lost 6 bases, and 8 bases lay in between.